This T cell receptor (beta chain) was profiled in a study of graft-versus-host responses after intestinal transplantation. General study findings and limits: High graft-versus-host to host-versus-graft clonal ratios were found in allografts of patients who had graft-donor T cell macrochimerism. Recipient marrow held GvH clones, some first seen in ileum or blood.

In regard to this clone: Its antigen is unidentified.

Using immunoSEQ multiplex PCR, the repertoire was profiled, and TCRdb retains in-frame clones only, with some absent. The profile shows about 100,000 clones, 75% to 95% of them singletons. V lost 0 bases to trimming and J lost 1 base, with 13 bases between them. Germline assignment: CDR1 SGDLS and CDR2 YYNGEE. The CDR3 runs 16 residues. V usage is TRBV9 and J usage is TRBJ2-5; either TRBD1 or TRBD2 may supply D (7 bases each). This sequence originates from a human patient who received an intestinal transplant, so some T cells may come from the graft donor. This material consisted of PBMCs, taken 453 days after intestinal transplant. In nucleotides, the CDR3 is TGTGCCAGCAGCGTAGCCGGGGGGACAGCCCAAGAGACCCAGTACTTC. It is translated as CASSVAGGTAQETQYF. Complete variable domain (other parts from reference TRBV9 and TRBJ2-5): DSGVTQTPKHLITATGQRVTLRCSPRSGDLSVYWYQQSLDQGLQFLIQYYNGEERAKGNILERFSAQQFPDLHSELNLSSLELGDSALYFCASSVAGGTAQETQYFGPGTRLLVL.